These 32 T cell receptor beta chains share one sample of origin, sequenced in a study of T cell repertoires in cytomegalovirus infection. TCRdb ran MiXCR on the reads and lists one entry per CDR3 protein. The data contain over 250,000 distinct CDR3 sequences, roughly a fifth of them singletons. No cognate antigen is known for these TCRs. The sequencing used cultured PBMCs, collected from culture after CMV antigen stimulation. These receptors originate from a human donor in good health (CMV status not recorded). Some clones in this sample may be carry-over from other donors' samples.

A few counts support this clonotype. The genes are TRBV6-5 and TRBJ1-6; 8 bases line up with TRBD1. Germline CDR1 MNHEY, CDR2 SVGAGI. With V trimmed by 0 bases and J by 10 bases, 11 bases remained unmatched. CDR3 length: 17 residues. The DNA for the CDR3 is TGTGCCAGCAGTTACTCGATCGGGACAGGCGGTGTGTCACCCCTCCACTTT. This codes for CASSYSIGTGGVSPLHF.

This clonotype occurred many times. The CDR3 region has the DNA TGTGCCTCCAGCGCGGGACAAAAGTTCAATGAGCAGTTCTTC. Its translation is CASSAGQKFNEQFF. The chain uses TRBV7-2 and TRBJ2-1; D tentatively fits TRBD1 or TRBD2 (6 bases each). This CDR3 spans 14 amino acids. The V gene lost 11 bases and the J gene lost 6 bases, with 20 bases spanning the gap. Looked up from germline, CDR1 is SGHTA and CDR2 is FQGNSA.

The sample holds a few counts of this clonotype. CDR3 in amino acids: CASSPFLLRDTPSNYGYTF. The DNA of the CDR3 is TGTGCCAGCAGCCCCTTCCTGCTTCGGGACACTCCTTCAAACTATGGCTACACCTTC. The rearrangement links TRBV6-2 or TRBV6-3 to TRBJ1-2; tentatively, D is TRBD1 (6 bases). In germline, CDR1 is MNHEY, CDR2 SVGEGT. V shed 6 bases and J shed 2 bases, with 28 bases lying between them. The CDR3 sequence is 19 residues long.

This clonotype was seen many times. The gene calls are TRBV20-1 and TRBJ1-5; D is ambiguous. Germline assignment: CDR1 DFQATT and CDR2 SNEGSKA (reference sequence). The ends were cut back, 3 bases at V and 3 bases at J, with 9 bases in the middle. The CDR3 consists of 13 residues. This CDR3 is CSARDALNQPQHF. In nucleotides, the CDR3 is TGCAGTGCTAGGGACGCACTCAATCAGCCCCAGCATTTT.

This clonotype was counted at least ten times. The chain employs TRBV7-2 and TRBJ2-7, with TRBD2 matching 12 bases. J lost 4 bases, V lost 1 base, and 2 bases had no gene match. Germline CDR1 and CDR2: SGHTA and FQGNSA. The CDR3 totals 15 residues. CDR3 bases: TGTGCCAGCAGCTTAGACGGGACTAGCGGGTACGAGCAGTACGTC. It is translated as CASSLDGTSGYEQYV.

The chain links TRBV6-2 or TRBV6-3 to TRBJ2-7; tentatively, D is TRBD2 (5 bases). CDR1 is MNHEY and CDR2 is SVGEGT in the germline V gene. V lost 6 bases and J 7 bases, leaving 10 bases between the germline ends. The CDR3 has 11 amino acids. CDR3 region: CASSHGLEQYV. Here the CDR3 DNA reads TGTGCCAGCAGCCACGGACTGGAGCAGTACGTC.

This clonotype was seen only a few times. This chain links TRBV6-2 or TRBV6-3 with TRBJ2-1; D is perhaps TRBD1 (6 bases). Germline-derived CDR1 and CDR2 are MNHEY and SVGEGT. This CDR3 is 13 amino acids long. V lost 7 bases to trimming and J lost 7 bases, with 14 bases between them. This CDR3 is CASNPSGHNEQFF. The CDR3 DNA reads TGTGCCAGCAATCCGTCGGGACATAATGAGCAGTTCTTC.

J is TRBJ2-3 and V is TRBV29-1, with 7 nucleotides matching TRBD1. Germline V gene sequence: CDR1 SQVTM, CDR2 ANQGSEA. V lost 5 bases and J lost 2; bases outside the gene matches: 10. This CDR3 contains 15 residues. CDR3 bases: TGCAGCGTTAGGGGCTGGGACAGAGCCACAGATACGCAGTATTTT. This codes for CSVRGWDRATDTQYF.

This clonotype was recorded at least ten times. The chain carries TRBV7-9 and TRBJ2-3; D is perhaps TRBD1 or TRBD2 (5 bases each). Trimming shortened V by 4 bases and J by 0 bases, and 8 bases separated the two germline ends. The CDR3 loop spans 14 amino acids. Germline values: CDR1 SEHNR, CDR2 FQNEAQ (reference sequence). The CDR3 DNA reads TGTGCCAGCAGCTCTCGGGACAGCACAGATACGCAGTATTTT. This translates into CASSSRDSTDTQYF.

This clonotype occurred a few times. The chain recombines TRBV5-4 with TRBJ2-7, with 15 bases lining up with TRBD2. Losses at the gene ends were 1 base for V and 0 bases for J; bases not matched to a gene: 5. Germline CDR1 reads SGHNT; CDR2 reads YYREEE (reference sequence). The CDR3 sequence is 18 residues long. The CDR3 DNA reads TGTGCCAGCAGCTTGCGGACTAGCGGGAGGGGCAGCTCCTACGAGCAGTACGTC. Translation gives CASSLRTSGRGSSYEQYV.

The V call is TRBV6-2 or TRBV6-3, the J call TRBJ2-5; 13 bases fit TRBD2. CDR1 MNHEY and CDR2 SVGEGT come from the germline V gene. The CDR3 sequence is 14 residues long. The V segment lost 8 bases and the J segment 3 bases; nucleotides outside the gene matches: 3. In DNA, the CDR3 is TGTGCCAGCGCCGGACTAGCGGGAGAAGAGACCCAGTACTTC. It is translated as CASAGLAGEETQYF.

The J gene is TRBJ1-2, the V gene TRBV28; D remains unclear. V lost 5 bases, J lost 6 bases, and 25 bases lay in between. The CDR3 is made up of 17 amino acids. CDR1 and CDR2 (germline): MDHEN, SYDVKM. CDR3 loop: CASSRPGADYFYDGYTF. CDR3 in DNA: TGTGCCAGCAGTCGCCCGGGAGCCGACTATTTCTATGATGGCTACACCTTC.

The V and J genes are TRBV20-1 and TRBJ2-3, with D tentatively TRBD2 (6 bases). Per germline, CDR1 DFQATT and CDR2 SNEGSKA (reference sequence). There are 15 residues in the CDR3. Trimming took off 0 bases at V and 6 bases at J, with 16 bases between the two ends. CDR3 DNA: TGCAGTGCTAGAGACCCGTATCGGGCGGGGGATACGCAGTATTTT. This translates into CSARDPYRAGDTQYF.

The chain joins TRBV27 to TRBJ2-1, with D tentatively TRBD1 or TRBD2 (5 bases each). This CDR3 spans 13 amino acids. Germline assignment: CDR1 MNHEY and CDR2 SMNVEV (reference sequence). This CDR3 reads CAPPGTLGNEQFF. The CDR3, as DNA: TGTGCTCCCCCAGGGACCCTTGGGAATGAGCAGTTCTTC.

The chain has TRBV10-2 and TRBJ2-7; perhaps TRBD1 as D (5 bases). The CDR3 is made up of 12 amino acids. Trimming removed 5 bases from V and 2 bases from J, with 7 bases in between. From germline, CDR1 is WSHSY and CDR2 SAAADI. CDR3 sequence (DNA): TGCGCCAGCAGTCAGGGCGCCTACGAGCAGTACGTC. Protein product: CASSQGAYEQYV.

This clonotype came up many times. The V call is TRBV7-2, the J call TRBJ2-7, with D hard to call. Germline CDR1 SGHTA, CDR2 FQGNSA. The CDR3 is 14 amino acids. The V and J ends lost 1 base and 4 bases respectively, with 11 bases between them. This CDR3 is CASSLGPVEYEQYF. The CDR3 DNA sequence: TGTGCCAGCAGCTTAGGTCCGGTGGAGTACGAGCAGTACTTC.

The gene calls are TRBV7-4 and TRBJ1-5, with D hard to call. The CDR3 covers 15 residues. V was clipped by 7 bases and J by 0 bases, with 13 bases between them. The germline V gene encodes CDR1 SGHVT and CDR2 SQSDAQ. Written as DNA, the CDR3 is TGTGCCAGCACCACTTCAGAGGATAGCAATCAGCCCCAGCATTTT. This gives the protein CASTTSEDSNQPQHF.

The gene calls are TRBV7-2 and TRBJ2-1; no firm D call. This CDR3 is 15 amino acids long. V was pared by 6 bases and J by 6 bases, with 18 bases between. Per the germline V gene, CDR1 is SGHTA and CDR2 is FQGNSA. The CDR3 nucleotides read TGTGCCAGCAGTCGACTTGGTAGCTGGGGCAATGAGCAGTTCTTC. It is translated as CASSRLGSWGNEQFF.

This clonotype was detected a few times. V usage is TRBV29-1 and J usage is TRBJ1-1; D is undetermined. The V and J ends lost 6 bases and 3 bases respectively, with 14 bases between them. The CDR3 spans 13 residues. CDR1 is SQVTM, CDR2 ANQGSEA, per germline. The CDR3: CSVKIRVDTEAFF. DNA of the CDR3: TGCAGCGTCAAAATAAGGGTAGACACTGAAGCTTTCTTT.

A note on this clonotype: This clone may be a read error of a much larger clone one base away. As DNA, the CDR3 is TGTGCCAGCAGCCGGGACAGGGACGAGCAGTACTTC. It specifies CASSRDRDEQYF. This chain uses TRBV7-9 with TRBJ2-7; 9 nucleotides agree with TRBD1. This CDR3 contains 12 residues. V dropped 5 bases and J dropped 5; count of bases not matched to a gene: 1. Germline V gene sequence: CDR1 SEHNR, CDR2 FQNEAQ (reference sequence).

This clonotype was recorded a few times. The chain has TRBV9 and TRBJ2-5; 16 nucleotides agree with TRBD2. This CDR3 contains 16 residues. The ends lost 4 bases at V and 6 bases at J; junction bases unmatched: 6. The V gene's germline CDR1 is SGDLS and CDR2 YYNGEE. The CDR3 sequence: CASSRGLAGGPKTQYF. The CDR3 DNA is TGTGCCAGCAGCAGGGGACTAGCGGGAGGGCCGAAGACCCAGTACTTC.

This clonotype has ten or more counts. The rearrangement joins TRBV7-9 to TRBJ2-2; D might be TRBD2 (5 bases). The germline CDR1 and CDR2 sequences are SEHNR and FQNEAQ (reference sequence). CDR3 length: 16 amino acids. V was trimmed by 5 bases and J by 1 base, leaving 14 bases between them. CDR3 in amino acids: CASSGDGGRNTGELFF. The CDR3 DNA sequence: TGTGCCAGCAGCGGAGACGGCGGGCGGAACACCGGGGAGCTGTTTTTT. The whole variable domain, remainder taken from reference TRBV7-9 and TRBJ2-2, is DTGVSQNPRHKITKRGQNVTFRCDPISEHNRLYWYRQTLGQGPEFLTYFQNEAQLEKSRLLSDRFSAERPKGSFSTLEIQRTEQGDSAMYLCASSGDGGRNTGELFFGEGSRLTVL.

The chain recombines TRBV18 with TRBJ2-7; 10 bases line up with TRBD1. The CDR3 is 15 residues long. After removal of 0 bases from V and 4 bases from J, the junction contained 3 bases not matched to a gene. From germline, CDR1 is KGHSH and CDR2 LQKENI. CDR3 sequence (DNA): TGTGCCAGCTCACCACCCCGGACAGGGGGTTACGAGCAGTACTTC. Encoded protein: CASSPPRTGGYEQYF.

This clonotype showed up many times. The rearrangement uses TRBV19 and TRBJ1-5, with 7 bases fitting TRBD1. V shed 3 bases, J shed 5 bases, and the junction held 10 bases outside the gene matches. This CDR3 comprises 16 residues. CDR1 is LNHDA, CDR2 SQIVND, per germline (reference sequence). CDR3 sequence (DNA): TGTGCCAGTAGTATCTCTTGGGACAGCGGATATCAGCCCCAGCATTTT. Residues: CASSISWDSGYQPQHF. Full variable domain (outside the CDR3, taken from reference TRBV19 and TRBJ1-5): DGGITQSPKYLFRKEGQNVTLSCEQNLNHDAMYWYRQDPGQGLRLIYYSQIVNDFQKGDIAEGYSVSREKKESFPLTVTSAQKNPTAFYLCASSISWDSGYQPQHFGDGTRLSIL.

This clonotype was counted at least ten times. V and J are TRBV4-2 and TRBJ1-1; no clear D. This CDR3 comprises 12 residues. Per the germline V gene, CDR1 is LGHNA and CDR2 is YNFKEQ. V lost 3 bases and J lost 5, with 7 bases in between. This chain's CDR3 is CASSQAGTEAFF. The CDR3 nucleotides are TGTGCCAGCAGCCAGGCGGGGACTGAAGCTTTCTTT.

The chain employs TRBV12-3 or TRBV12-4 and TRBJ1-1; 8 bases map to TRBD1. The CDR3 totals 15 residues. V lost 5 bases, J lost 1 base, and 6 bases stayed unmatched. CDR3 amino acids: CASSTDDRGNTEAFF. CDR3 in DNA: TGTGCCAGCAGTACGGATGACAGGGGGAACACTGAAGCTTTCTTT.

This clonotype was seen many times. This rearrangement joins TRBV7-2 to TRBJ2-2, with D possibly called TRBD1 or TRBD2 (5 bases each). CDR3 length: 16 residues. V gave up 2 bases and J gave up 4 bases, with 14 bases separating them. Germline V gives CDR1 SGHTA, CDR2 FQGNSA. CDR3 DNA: TGTGCCAGCAGCTTATCTCCGGGACCCCTCACCGGGGAGCTGTTTTTT. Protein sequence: CASSLSPGPLTGELFF.

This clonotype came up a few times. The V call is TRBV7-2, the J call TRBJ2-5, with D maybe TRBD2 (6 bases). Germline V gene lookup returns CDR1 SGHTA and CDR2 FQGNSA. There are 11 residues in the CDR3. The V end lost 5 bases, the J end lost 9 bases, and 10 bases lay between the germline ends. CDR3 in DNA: TGTGCCAGCAGCCCTGGCGGGGCCCAGTACTTC. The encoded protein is CASSPGGAQYF.

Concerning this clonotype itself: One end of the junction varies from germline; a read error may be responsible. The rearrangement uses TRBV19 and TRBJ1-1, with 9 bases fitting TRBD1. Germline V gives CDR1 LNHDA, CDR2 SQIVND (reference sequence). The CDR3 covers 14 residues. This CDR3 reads CASRLGQGNPEAFF. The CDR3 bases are TGTGCCAGTAGGCTCGGACAGGGGAACCCTGAAGCTTTCTTT.

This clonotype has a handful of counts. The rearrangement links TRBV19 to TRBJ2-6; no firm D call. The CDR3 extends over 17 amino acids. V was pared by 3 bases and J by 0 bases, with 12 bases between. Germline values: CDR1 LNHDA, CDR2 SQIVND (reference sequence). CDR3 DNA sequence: TGTGCCAGTAGTATCGACAAGACAAGCTCTGGGGCCAACGTCCTGACTTTC. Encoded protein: CASSIDKTSSGANVLTF.

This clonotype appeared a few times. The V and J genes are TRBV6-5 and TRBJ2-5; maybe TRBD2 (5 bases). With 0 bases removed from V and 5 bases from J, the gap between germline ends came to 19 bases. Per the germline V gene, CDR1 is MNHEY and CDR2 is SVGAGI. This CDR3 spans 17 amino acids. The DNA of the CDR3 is TGTGCCAGCAGTTACTCGATATCTCGTATAGGCGGGGAGACCCAGTACTTC. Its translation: CASSYSISRIGGETQYF.

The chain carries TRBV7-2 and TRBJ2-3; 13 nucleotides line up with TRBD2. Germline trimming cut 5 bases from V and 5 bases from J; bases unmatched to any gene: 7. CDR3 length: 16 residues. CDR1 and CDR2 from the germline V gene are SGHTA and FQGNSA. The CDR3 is CASSVRLAGGEDTQYF. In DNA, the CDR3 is TGTGCCAGCAGCGTGAGACTAGCGGGAGGTGAAGATACGCAGTATTTT.